This TCR beta chain comes out of a study of T-cell reconstitution after alpha-beta-depleted transplantation in children. General study points: The origin of alpha-beta T cells about two months after transplant was reportedly several hundred expanded graft clones.

This clonotype showed up many times. Its antigen is still unknown. Library preparation (for TCRbeta) was performed with unique molecular identifiers. One entry per CDR3 protein, called by TCRdb with MiXCR from the PCR reads. Among fewer than 550,000 distinct CDR3 sequences listed, around 10% were seen once. This CDR3 spans 14 amino acids. V shed 3 bases and J shed 7 bases, with 11 bases lying between them. Germline values: CDR1 SGDLS, CDR2 YYNGEE. V gene TRBV9 combines with J gene TRBJ1-6; D remains unclear. The specimen comprised PBMCs, mostly from graft donor cells, sampled 180 days after TCRalphabeta/CD19-depleted stem cell transplant. This TCR derives from a female patient aged 2-15 years who had a stem cell transplant for aplastic anemia, so the T cells may come from the graft donor. The CDR3 nucleotides are TGTGCCAGCAGCGCCCGGGAAAGAAATTCACCCCTCCACTTT. Translation: CASSARERNSPLHF.